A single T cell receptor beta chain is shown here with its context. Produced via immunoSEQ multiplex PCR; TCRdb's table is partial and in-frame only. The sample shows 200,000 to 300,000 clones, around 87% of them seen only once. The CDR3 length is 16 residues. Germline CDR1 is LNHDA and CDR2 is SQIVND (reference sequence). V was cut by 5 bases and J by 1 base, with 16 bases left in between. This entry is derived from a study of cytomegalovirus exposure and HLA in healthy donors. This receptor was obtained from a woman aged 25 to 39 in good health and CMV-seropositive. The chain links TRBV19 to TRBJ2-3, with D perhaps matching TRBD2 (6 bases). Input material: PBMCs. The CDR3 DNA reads TGTGCCAGTAGTCCCTCGTCGGGGGTAGGCACAGATACGCAGTATTTT. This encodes CASSPSSGVGTDTQYF.